The T cell receptor (beta chain) described here comes from a study of control samples from healthy donors and cancer patients. The germline V gene encodes CDR1 SEHNR and CDR2 FQNEAQ (reference sequence). This CDR3 contains 17 residues. J lost 1 base, V lost 3 bases, and 9 bases had no gene match. The method was immunoSEQ multiplex PCR; TCRdb's version includes in-frame clones alone and lacks a portion of them. The sample has about 110,000 clones; roughly nine tenths are singletons. Material: blood. The origin of this receptor is a human donor in good health. The donor label of this sample is uncertain. This sequence joins TRBV7-9 and TRBJ2-7; 10 bases map to TRBD2. The CDR3 loop is CASSFLAGDIGSYEQYF. CDR3 nucleotide sequence: TGTGCCAGCAGCTTTCTAGCGGGGGATATTGGTTCCTACGAGCAGTACTTC.